This T cell receptor beta chain was obtained from a study of T-cell memory formation after mild COVID-19. For the study at large: TCR clusters were mostly donor specific.

The CDR3 length is 15 residues. Trimming removed 1 base from V and 1 base from J, with 10 bases in between. Germline values: CDR1 KGHSH, CDR2 LQKENI. Overall study findings and caveats: Certain responding clones were present in pre-infection memory, suggesting participation of cross-reactive memory.

This clonotype has at least ten counts. Its antigen is undetermined. TCRdb used MiXCR to reprocess the 5' RACE reads, holding one entry per CDR3 protein. The table has about 250,000 distinct CDR3 sequences, less than 20% seen once; the top ten hold approximately 2.1%. The receptor comes from an adult woman who had mild COVID-19 (a few samples of this study predate the infection). Cell type and time point are not known. The sequencing input was PBMCs or a T cell subset sorted from them (not recorded which). This chain uses TRBV18 with TRBJ1-1; maybe TRBD1 (6 bases). The CDR3 loop reads CASSPLAGANTEAFF. The CDR3 region has the DNA TGTGCCAGCTCACCACTCGCAGGGGCGAACACTGAAGCTTTCTTT. The variable domain in full, completed from reference TRBV18 and TRBJ1-1, reads NAGVMQNPRHLVRRRGQEARLRCSPMKGHSHVYWYRQLPEEGLKFMVYLQKENIIDESGMPKERFSAEFPKEGPSILRIQQVVRGDSAAYFCASSPLAGANTEAFFGQGTRLTVV.